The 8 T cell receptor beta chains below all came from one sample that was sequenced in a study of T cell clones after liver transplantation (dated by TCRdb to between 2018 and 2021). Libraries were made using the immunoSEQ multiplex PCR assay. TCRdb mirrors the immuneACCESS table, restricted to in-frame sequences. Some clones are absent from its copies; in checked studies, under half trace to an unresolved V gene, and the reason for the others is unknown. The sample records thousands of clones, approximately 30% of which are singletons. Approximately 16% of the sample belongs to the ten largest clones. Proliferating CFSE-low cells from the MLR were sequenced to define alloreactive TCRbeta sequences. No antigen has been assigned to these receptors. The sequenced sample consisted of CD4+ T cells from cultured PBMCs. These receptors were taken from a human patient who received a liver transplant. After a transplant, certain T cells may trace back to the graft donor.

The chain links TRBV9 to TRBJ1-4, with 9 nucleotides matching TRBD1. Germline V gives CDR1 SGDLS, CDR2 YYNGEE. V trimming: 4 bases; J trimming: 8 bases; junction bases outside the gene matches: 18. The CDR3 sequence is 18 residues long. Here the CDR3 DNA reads TGTGCCAGCAGCCGATCCTTGGGTACAGGGGGCGTAGGCGAAAAACTGTTTTTT. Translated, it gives CASSRSLGTGGVGEKLFF.

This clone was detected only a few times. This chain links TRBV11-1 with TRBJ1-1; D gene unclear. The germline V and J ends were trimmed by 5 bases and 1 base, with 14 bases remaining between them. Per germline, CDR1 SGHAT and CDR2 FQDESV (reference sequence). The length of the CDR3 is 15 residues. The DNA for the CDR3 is TGTGCCAGCAGCGGACCCTCCGAATCGAACACTGAAGCTTTCTTT. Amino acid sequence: CASSGPSESNTEAFF.

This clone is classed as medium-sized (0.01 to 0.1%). The CDR3 region has the DNA TGTGCCAGCAGCTTACGTTCGGGACTAGCTAATAATGAGCAGTTCTTC. Translated: CASSLRSGLANNEQFF. This chain connects TRBV11-1 to TRBJ2-1; the match to TRBD2 covers 9 bases. Germline V CDR1 and CDR2: SGHAT, FQDESV (reference sequence). V lost 2 bases, J lost 7 bases, and 9 bases stayed unmatched. CDR3 size: 16 residues.

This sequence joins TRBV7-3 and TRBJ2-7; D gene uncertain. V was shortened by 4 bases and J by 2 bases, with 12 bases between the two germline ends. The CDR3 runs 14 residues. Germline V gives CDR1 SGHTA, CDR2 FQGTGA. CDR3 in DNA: TGTGCCAGCAGCTCTCACGGCGGTACCTACGAGCAGTACGTC. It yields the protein CASSSHGGTYEQYV.

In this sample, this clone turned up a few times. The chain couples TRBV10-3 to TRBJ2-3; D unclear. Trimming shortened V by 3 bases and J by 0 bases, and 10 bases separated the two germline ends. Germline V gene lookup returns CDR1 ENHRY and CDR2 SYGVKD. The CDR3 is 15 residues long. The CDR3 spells CAISDGAFSTDTQYF. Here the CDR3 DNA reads TGTGCCATCAGTGACGGAGCCTTTAGCACAGATACGCAGTATTTT.

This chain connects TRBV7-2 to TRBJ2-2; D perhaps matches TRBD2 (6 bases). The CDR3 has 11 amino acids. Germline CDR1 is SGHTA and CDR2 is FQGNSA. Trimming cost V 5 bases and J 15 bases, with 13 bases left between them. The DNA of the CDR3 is TGTGCCAGCAGCCGCCTCGAGCGGGTGTTTTTT. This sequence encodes CASSRLERVFF.

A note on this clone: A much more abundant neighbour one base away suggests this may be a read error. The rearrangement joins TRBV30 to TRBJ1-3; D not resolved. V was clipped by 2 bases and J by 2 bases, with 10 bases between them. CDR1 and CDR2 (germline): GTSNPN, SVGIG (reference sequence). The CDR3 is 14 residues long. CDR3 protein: CAWSNGFTGNTIYF. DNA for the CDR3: TGTGCCTGGAGTAATGGGTTTACTGGAAACACCATATATTTT.

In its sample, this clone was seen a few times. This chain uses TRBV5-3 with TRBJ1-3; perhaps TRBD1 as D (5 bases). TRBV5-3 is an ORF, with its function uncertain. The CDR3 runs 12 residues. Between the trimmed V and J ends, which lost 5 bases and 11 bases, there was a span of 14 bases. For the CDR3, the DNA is TGTGCCAGAAGGGCAGGGAGGCGAGCCATATATTTT. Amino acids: CARRAGRRAIYF.